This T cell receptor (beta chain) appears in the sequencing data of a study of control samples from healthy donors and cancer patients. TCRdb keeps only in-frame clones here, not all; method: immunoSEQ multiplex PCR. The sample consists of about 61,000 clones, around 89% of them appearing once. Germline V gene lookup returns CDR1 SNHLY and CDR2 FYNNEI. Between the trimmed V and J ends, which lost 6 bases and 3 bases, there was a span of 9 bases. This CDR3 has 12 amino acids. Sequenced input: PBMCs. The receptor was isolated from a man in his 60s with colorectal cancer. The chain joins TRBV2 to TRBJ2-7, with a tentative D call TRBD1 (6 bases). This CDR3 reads CASRPDSYEQYF. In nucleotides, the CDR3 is TGTGCCAGCAGGCCGGACAGCTACGAGCAGTACTTC.